The 14 T cell receptor beta chains below were found in one sample sequenced in a study of blood T cell repertoires in COVID-19. Only in-frame clones appear in the TCRdb table, and some are missing; sequencing was by immunoSEQ multiplex PCR. This table has under 130,000 clones, around 89% appearing once. Sequenced material: peripheral blood. The receptors stem from a woman over 75 with acute or convalescent COVID-19.

This clone was counted once. This rearrangement joins TRBV7-8 to TRBJ2-3; D is unclear. Trimming stripped 1 base from V and 4 bases from J, with 12 bases between. Germline CDR1 is SGHVS and CDR2 is FQNEAQ. The CDR3 has 15 amino acids. CDR3 in DNA: TGTGCCAGCAGCTTAGAGCTAGTTGTCGCAGATACGCAGTATTTT. Translation: CASSLELVVADTQYF.

This clone was observed once. J is TRBJ1-1 and V is TRBV10-3; a possible D gene is TRBD1 (5 bases). The CDR3 covers 15 residues. Germline V gene lookup returns CDR1 ENHRY and CDR2 SYGVKD. V lost 5 bases and J 4 bases, leaving 17 bases between the germline ends. In nucleotides, the CDR3 is TGTGCCATCAGTAGCCGTGGGGGGGAGGGCACTGAAGCTTTCTTT. The encoded protein is CAISSRGGEGTEAFF.

The genes are TRBV27 and TRBJ1-2; the match to TRBD1 covers 7 bases. The CDR3 sequence is 15 residues long. Germline CDR1 is MNHEY and CDR2 is SMNVEV (reference sequence). With V trimmed by 3 bases and J by 7 bases, 11 bases remained unmatched. The DNA for the CDR3 is TGTGCCAGCAGTTTCTCTGACAGGGAGGTTGGTGGCTACACCTTC. Protein: CASSFSDREVGGYTF.

The chain is built from TRBV13 and TRBJ2-3, with 12 nucleotides matching TRBD2. This CDR3 is built from 17 residues. V lost 5 bases, J lost 0 bases, and 6 bases stayed unmatched. The germline V gene has CDR1 PRHDT and CDR2 FYEKMQ (reference sequence). The CDR3 DNA sequence: TGTGCCAGCAGCCCCCTTACTAGCGGGGGGAGCACAGATACGCAGTATTTT. Encoded protein: CASSPLTSGGSTDTQYF.

This clone has a handful of counts. The chain's CDR3 is CASRLTGGDYYEQYF. The CDR3 DNA sequence: TGTGCCAGCAGGTTGACAGGGGGCGACTACTACGAGCAGTACTTC. The V call is TRBV6-5, the J call TRBJ2-7, with 10 bases fitting TRBD1. The CDR3 runs 15 residues. CDR1 MNHEY and CDR2 SVGAGI come from the germline V gene. Losses at the gene ends were 6 bases for V and 3 bases for J; bases not matched to a gene: 8.

V is TRBV24-1 and J is TRBJ2-3, with 8 nucleotides matching TRBD2. The CDR3 covers 16 residues. From germline, CDR1 is KGHDR and CDR2 SFDVKD. The V gene end was trimmed by 3 bases and the J gene end by 4 bases; junction bases not matched to a gene: 8. The CDR3 nucleotides read TGTGCCACCAGTGATGGGACGGGGGGGCCATCAGATACGCAGTATTTT. Protein: CATSDGTGGPSDTQYF.

This sequence joins TRBV5-8 and TRBJ2-2; TRBD2 matches at 13 bases. Germline lookup yields CDR1 SGHTS and CDR2 YDEGEE. V lost 3 bases to trimming and J lost 7 bases; unmatched junction nucleotides: 6. This CDR3 has 16 residues. CDR3 in DNA: TGTGCCAGCAGCTCCGGGACTAGCGGGAAGGTCGGGGAGCTGTTTTTT. Residues: CASSSGTSGKVGELFF.

The rearrangement joins TRBV4-1 to TRBJ1-2; D possibly corresponds to TRBD1 (6 bases). The germline gives CDR1 MGHRA, CDR2 YSYEKL. The CDR3 runs to 13 residues. With 2 bases removed from V and 4 bases from J, the gap between germline ends came to 8 bases. The CDR3 DNA follows: TGCGCCAGCAGCCAATGGACAGCCTATGGCTACACCTTC. Translating gives CASSQWTAYGYTF.

V gene TRBV5-1 combines with J gene TRBJ2-3; D is ambiguous. The germline V gene encodes CDR1 SGHRS and CDR2 YFSETQ. This CDR3 is built from 15 residues. V lost 5 bases and J 7 bases, leaving 20 bases between the germline ends. The CDR3 loop reads CASRLVGTDRNTQYF. The CDR3 nucleotides are TGCGCCAGCAGGCTAGTGGGTACTGATAGGAATACGCAGTATTTT.

Regarding this clone: This sample includes further DNA sequences coding for the same CDR3. The chain links TRBV30 to TRBJ1-1; TRBD1 is a possible D gene (5 bases). CDR1 and CDR2 from the germline V gene are GTSNPN and SVGIG (reference sequence). With 2 bases removed from V and 1 base from J, the gap between germline ends came to 8 bases. The CDR3 contains 13 residues. Here the CDR3 reads CAWSSQGNTEAFF. Here the CDR3 DNA reads TGTGCCTGGAGTAGTCAGGGGAACACTGAAGCTTTCTTT.

The chain is built from TRBV27 and TRBJ2-1; TRBD2 matches at 8 bases. Germline V gene data show CDR1 as MNHEY and CDR2 as SMNVEV (reference sequence). Germline trimming cut 6 bases from V and 4 bases from J; bases unmatched to any gene: 8. There are 15 residues in the CDR3. For the CDR3, the DNA is TGTGCCAGCAGGGGGGGGCGGGGGGAGTACAATGAGCAGTTCTTC. Its protein is CASRGGRGEYNEQFF.

V and J are TRBV7-2 and TRBJ2-7; the D gene is possibly TRBD2 (5 bases). Trimming removed 3 bases from V and 3 bases from J, with 9 bases in between. Germline V gene data show CDR1 as SGHTA and CDR2 as FQGNSA. The CDR3 is 13 amino acids. CDR3 sequence reads: CASSFLLDYEQYF. The CDR3 DNA is TGTGCCAGCAGCTTCCTACTAGACTACGAGCAGTACTTC. The full variable domain, rest sourced from reference TRBV7-2 and TRBJ2-7, is GAGVSQSPSNKVTEKGKDVELRCDPISGHTALYWYRQSLGQGLEFLIYFQGNSAPDKSGLPSDRFSAERTGGSVSTLTIQRTQQEDSAVYLCASSFLLDYEQYFGPGTRLTVT.

The rearrangement uses TRBV5-1 and TRBJ1-1, with 11 bases fitting TRBD1. In germline, CDR1 is SGHRS, CDR2 YFSETQ. The CDR3 spans 15 residues. V shed 4 bases and J 5 bases; nucleotides not matched to a gene: 7. The CDR3 is CASSEGQGVFTEAFF. The DNA of the CDR3 is TGCGCCAGCAGCGAGGGACAGGGGGTTTTTACTGAAGCTTTCTTT.

The chain uses TRBV29-1 and TRBJ1-1; no clear D. V gave up 7 bases and J gave up 3 bases, with 12 bases separating them. Germline CDR1 SQVTM, CDR2 ANQGSEA. This CDR3 has 12 amino acids. CDR3 amino acids: CSATPVDTEAFF. In DNA, the CDR3 is TGCAGCGCCACACCCGTGGACACTGAAGCTTTCTTT.